This T cell receptor (beta chain) was sequenced for a study of blood T cell repertoires in COVID-19. Background on the study: In each case, the material was cDNA or gDNA derived from T cells, B-cell-depleted T cells, or PBMCs.

V lost 6 bases and J 9 bases, leaving 21 bases between the germline ends. The CDR3 has 15 amino acids. Germline-derived CDR1 and CDR2 are MDHEN and SYDVKM. Original processing notes: Reference gene primer amplification yielded estimated nucleated cell counts. The repertoire was sequenced with immunoSEQ multiplex PCR; TCRdb's copy has only in-frame clones and lacks some. That table furnishes V, J and clone size, whereas the DNA furnished D and trimming. The data contain some 50,000 clones, around 68% of them singletons. The clonotype originates from a woman in her 70s with acute or convalescent COVID-19. Specimen: peripheral blood. The chain uses TRBV28 and TRBJ1-5; D remains unclear. CDR3 sequence: CASSLGANGISPQHF. In nucleotides, the CDR3 is TGTGCCAGCAGCCTGGGCGCCAACGGGATATCGCCCCAGCATTTT.